This T cell receptor (beta chain) stems from a study of PD-1 blockade in mismatch repair-deficient tumors. The table came from immunoSEQ multiplex PCR; TCRdb's copy has only in-frame clones and leaves some out. The profile shows about 13,000 clones, around 84% of them singletons. Study-level findings and limits: Rapid post-treatment expansion, then contraction, generally preceding radiologic response, marked tumor-resident clones.

With respect to this clone: The antigen remains unidentified.

Time point described: approximately 10-day in vitro stimulation with candidate neoantigen peptide 4. Under ten ELISpot-reactive neoantigen peptides each drove an approximately ten-day in vitro stimulation. Germline V gene lookup returns CDR1 SGHNT and CDR2 YYREEE (reference sequence). There are 16 residues in the CDR3. With V trimmed by 3 bases and J by 0 bases, 3 bases remained unmatched. Sequencing was performed on cells cultured in vitro, taken from a patient treated with pembrolizumab. The TCR sequence derives from an adult with mismatch repair-deficient cancer. This chain uses TRBV5-4 with TRBJ2-1; 10 bases line up with TRBD2. The CDR3 spells CASSYSGGSSYNEQFF. The CDR3 coding sequence is TGTGCCAGCAGCTATAGCGGGGGGAGCTCCTACAATGAGCAGTTCTTC.